Listed below are T cell receptor beta chains from one sample, sequenced in a study of T cell repertoires in cytomegalovirus infection. TCRdb used MiXCR to reprocess the reads, holding one entry per CDR3 protein. This sample yields some 6,000 distinct CDR3 sequences, of which approximately 53% are seen a single time; roughly 90% belongs to the top ten. Antigens of these TCRs are unknown. Sequencing was performed on PBMCs, sequenced either directly or after in vitro stimulation (not recorded which). All receptors derive from a human donor in good health (CMV status not recorded). Some clones in this sample may be carry-over from other donors' samples. CDR3s include the opening cysteine and the closing phenylalanine or tryptophan. Each record gives: D gene, clone size, V gene, J gene, CDR3 protein, CDR3 DNA. A D gene is named only where the DNA matches it firmly. Some rows mark clone size as missing; the rest say once, few, many or name a class of expanded clone.

TRBD2,-,TRBV11-2,TRBJ2-3,CASSIGPGGLAGRPTDTQYF,TGTGCCAGCAGCATCGGGCCCGGGGGACTAGCGGGCCGACCCACAGATACGCAGTATTTT
-,-,TRBV12-3/TRBV12-4,TRBJ1-1,CASSIRVSKQGTEDCF,TGTGCCAGCAGCATCAGGGTTTCCAAACAGGGCACTGAAGATTGCTTT
TRBD2,-,TRBV5-3,TRBJ2-5,CASSPLRGVQETQYF,TGTGCCAGCAGCCCCCTGCGGGGGGTCCAAGAGACCCAGTACTTC
-,-,TRBV6-5,TRBJ1-5,CASSMLQKNHPHHF,TGTGCCAGCAGCATGTTACAGAAGAATCATCCCCACCATTTT
-,many,TRBV2,TRBJ2-7,CASSEYEGNEQYF,TGTGCCAGCAGTGAGTATGAGGGAAATGAGCAGTACTTC
TRBD1,-,TRBV6-5,TRBJ1-5,CDTGIRQGSTQPPHF,TGTGACACAGGCATCCGACAGGGGTCCACGCAGCCCCCACATTTT
TRBD1,once,TRBV9,TRBJ1-3,CASSVALGQGNTIYF,TGTGCCAGCAGCGTAGCTCTGGGACAGGGAAACACCATATATTTT
-,-,TRBV7-8,TRBJ2-7,CASIWDTPGDETFF,TGTGCCAGCATCTGGGACACCCCTGGCGACGAGACGTTCTTC
TRBD1,few,TRBV6-5,TRBJ1-5,CASSMGQKKPPPHF,TGTGCCAGCAGCATGGGACAGAAGAAGCCGCCCCCGCATTTT
-,-,TRBV28,TRBJ1-5,CASSTTRYSNQPQHF,TGTGCCAGCAGTACGACACGCTATAGCAATCAGCCCCAGCATTTT
TRBD2,once,TRBV27,TRBJ2-1,CASSRGLADEQFF,TGTGCCAGCAGTAGGGGACTAGCTGATGAGCAGTTCTTC
-,few,TRBV20-1,TRBJ1-5,CSAKGGSYGNQPQHF,TGCAGTGCTAAAGGAGGGAGCTATGGCAATCAGCCCCAGCATTTT
-,many,TRBV19,TRBJ1-4,CASSIPWDSPEKLFF,TGTGCCAGTAGTATACCCTGGGACTCACCAGAAAAACTGTTTTTT
TRBD2,few,TRBV7-9,TRBJ2-2,CASSPGTSGTGELFF,TGTGCCAGCAGCCCCGGGACTAGTGGCACCGGGGAGCTGTTTTTT
-,once,TRBV11-3,TRBJ2-1,CSSSGWDNEKFF,TGTTCAAGCAGCGGATGGGACAATGAGAAGTTCTTC
-,medium-sized,TRBV5-4,TRBJ2-2,CASSLTVPGAGELFF,TGTGCCAGCAGCTTGACAGTCCCGGGGGCCGGGGAGCTGTTTTTT
-,-,TRBV27,TRBJ1-1,CASSNPGSEAFF,TGTGCCAGCAGTAACCCGGGGTCTGAAGCTTTCTTT
-,-,TRBV28,TRBJ2-1,CASSISLAEQVF,TGTGCCAGCAGTATTTCCCTAGCTGAGCAGGTCTTC
-,few,TRBV7-2,TRBJ2-7,CASSLSRGRVYEQYF,TGTGCCAGCAGCTTAAGCCGGGGAAGGGTCTACGAGCAGTACTTC
-,-,TRBV7-8,TRBJ2-7,CATSWDTPGDYQYF,TGTGCAACAAGCTGGGACACCCCTGGCGACTATCAGTACTTC
-,-,TRBV6-2/TRBV6-3,TRBJ2-2,CYSSYPGELLF,TGTTACAGCAGTTACCCCGGGGAGCTGTTGTTT
-,-,TRBV7-3,TRBJ2-1,CASSPRAVMSSYNEQFF,TGTGCCAGCAGCCCTAGGGCGGTGATGAGCTCCTACAATGAGCAGTTCTTC
-,-,TRBV7-8,TRBJ2-7,CASSWDTPVDDPYF,TGTGCCAGCAGCTGGGACACCCCGGTCGACGATCCGTACTTC
-,few,TRBV28,TRBJ1-5,CSIRPTLYSNHPQHF,TGTTCCATCAGGCCGACACTCTATAGCAATCATCCCCAGCATTTT
-,-,TRBV28,TRBJ2-1,CYISFPNEQFF,TGTTACATCAGTTTTCCCAATGAGCAGTTCTTC
-,-,TRBV7-8,TRBJ2-7,CALSWDTPGDEQYF,TGTGCCCTAAGCTGGGACACCCCTGGCGACGAGCAGTACTTC
TRBD1,-,TRBV7-2,TRBJ2-7,CASSWMGTGSPEQYF,TGTGCCAGCAGCTGGATGGGGACAGGGTCCCCAGAGCAGTACTTC
-,-,TRBV7-8,TRBJ2-7,CASIWDTPVDLKYF,TGTGCCAGCATCTGGGACACCCCTGTCGACTTGAAGTACTTC
-,-,TRBV19,TRBJ1-1,CASSTGVGSTEAFF,TGTGCCAGTAGTACCGGTGTCGGAAGCACTGAAGCTTTCTTT
TRBD2,few,TRBV12-3/TRBV12-4,TRBJ2-2,CASSSYSGGRTGELFF,TGTGCCAGCAGTTCGTATAGCGGGGGCCGCACCGGGGAGCTGTTTTTT
-,many,TRBV6-6,TRBJ2-5,CASSPTGPQETQYF,TGTGCCAGCAGCCCTACGGGGCCCCAAGAGACCCAGTACTTC
-,once,TRBV23-1,TRBJ2-7,CASRGGTYEQYF,TGCGCCAGCAGGGGAGGAACCTACGAGCAGTACTTC
TRBD2,-,TRBV20-1,TRBJ2-3,CSARAALALDTDTQYF,TGCAGTGCTAGAGCCGCACTAGCGTTGGACACAGATACGCAGTATTTT
TRBD1,-,TRBV7-2,TRBJ1-1,CASSLLLQGGTEAFF,TGTGCCAGCAGCTTACTGTTGCAGGGGGGCACTGAAGCTTTCTTT
TRBD1,many,TRBV7-6,TRBJ1-2,CASSQIDRVYGYTF,TGTGCCAGCAGCCAAATAGACAGGGTCTATGGCTACACCTTC
TRBD1,-,TRBV11-2,TRBJ1-5,CSSSPGTASTQPQHF,TGTTCCAGCAGCCCCGGGACAGCTAGCACACAGCCCCAGCATTTT
-,few,TRBV28,TRBJ1-5,CDSRPKLYSNQPHHF,TGTGACAGCAGGCCGAAACTCTATAGCAATCAGCCCCATCATTTT
-,many,TRBV7-8,TRBJ2-7,CASSFDPPGDEQYF,TGTGCCAGCAGCTTCGACCCCCCTGGCGACGAGCAGTACTTC
-,-,TRBV28,TRBJ2-7,CAITPNPIDSEQYF,TGTGCCATCACTCCCAACCCAATAGACTCCGAGCAGTACTTC
-,-,TRBV7-8,TRBJ2-7,CAGIWDTPGDEHYF,TGTGCCGGCATATGGGACACCCCTGGCGACGAGCATTACTTC
-,-,TRBV28,TRBJ2-2,CASSLIGRGTGELFF,TGTGCCAGCAGCCTTATAGGGAGAGGAACCGGGGAGCTGTTTTTT